The sample holds many counts of the clone carrying this TCR beta chain. Antigen unknown. Amplification of TCR alpha and beta CDR3 regions from RNA used iRepertoire nested multiplex PCR. Tissue mRNA or PBMC total RNA, 100-400 ng, went into one-step reverse transcription and amplification. MiXCR, run by TCRdb on the multiplex PCR reads, gives a single entry per CDR3 protein. This repertoire shows about 94,000 distinct CDR3 sequences, around a quarter found once; its top ten account for around 7%. The trim removed 7 bases at V and 3 bases at J, leaving 7 bases unmatched. This CDR3 comprises 13 residues. Looked up from germline, CDR1 is DFQATT and CDR2 is SNEGSKA (reference sequence). The data were taken from a study of glioma-infiltrating T cells. Study outcomes and limitations: CDR3 overlap between tissue and blood was very small.

The rearrangement uses TRBV20-1 and TRBJ2-7; TRBD1 aligns across 9 bases. The sequence derives from a human donor with low-grade glioma or glioblastoma, undergoing nonglioma brain surgery, or in good health (not recorded which). Sequenced material: glioma tissue, nonneoplastic brain tissue, or PBMCs (not recorded which). The CDR3 sequence is CSVLGQGNYEQYF. Written as DNA, the CDR3 is TGCAGTGTCTTAGGACAGGGGAACTACGAGCAGTACTTC.